The text below deals with one T cell receptor (beta chain). V lost 4 bases, J lost 1 base, and 8 bases lay in between. This CDR3 region has 13 residues. The germline V gene has CDR1 SGHRS and CDR2 YFSETQ. Via MiXCR, TCRdb re-called the 5' RACE reads, giving one row per CDR3 protein. The table has about 46,000 distinct CDR3 sequences, approximately 12% seen once. This sample's time point: blood at routine non-recurrence follow-up after resection. The data derive from a study of spatial heterogeneity in lung cancer. The rearrangement links TRBV5-1 to TRBJ1-2; D is ambiguous. The origin of this receptor is a male donor with early-stage non-small cell lung cancer. This sample comprised PBMCs, obtained at follow-up. Here the CDR3 reads CASSRDVNYGYTF. DNA for the CDR3: TGCGCCAGCAGCCGCGACGTTAACTATGGCTACACCTTC.